This TCR beta chain was observed in a study of a mutant IDH1 vaccine in newly diagnosed glioma. Whole-study context: Vaccines began 4-6 weeks after radiotherapy alone, or with temozolomide cycles. Visits V12 and V13 fell at weeks 35 and 47, respectively. Of the patients given treatment, around 60% were male and about 40% were female, and a mean age of approximately 40 years was recorded.

The table came from immunoSEQ multiplex PCR; TCRdb's copy has only in-frame clones and leaves some out. The data hold more than 35,000 clones, with around 81% observed a single time. This clone appeared a single time. What it binds is not known. The CDR3 is 14 residues long. The V gene lost 2 bases and the J gene lost 7 bases, with 13 bases spanning the gap. Germline V gene sequence: CDR1 SGDLS, CDR2 YYNGEE. The time point denotes: week 35, safety follow-up. Each dose delivered 300 ug of mutant IDH1 20-mer peptide subcutaneously with imiquimod. Whole-study findings and limits: Vaccine-induced immune responses were detected in over 90% of patients.

J is TRBJ2-1 and V is TRBV9; D is possibly TRBD2 (6 bases). The source material was PBMCs, sampled from a glioma patient whose treatment included an IDH1 peptide vaccine. The TCR was taken from a woman aged 40 to 50 with glioma. Some clones in this sample may be carry-over from other donors' samples. The CDR3 coding sequence is TGTGCCAGCAGCGTGGCCGGGACTTTAAATGAGCAGTTCTTC. It yields the protein CASSVAGTLNEQFF. The whole variable domain, remainder taken from reference TRBV9 and TRBJ2-1, is DSGVTQTPKHLITATGQRVTLRCSPRSGDLSVYWYQQSLDQGLQFLIQYYNGEERAKGNILERFSAQQFPDLHSELNLSSLELGDSALYFCASSVAGTLNEQFFGPGTRLTVL.